One T cell receptor beta chain is described in this entry. Per the germline V gene, CDR1 is MNHEY and CDR2 is SVGAGI. This CDR3 contains 16 residues. This sample is drawn from a study of T cells expressing NK-cell markers. For the study at large: Among eight sequenced donors, seven carried HCMV seropositivity while one was seronegative.

One entry per CDR3 protein, without DNA, is what TCRdb gives after re-calling the 5' RACE reads. The sample data list 440,000 or so distinct CDR3 sequences. Sequenced material: blood T cells: a sorted CD56 or NKG2C T cell subset, CD4+ or CD8+ T cells, or bulk PBMC T cells (not recorded which). The source of this sequence is a woman between 18 and 69 years old in good health. This chain links TRBV6-5 with TRBJ2-6. The CDR3 region is CASSYVSGSGANVLTF.